The 17 T cell receptor beta chains given below trace back to one sample, sequenced in a study of blood T cell repertoires in COVID-19. TCRdb keeps only in-frame clones here, not all; method: immunoSEQ multiplex PCR. The table includes some 150,000 clones, roughly 80% detected once. Sample: peripheral blood. Source of these receptors: a human donor in a cohort sampled during active COVID-19.

The V call is TRBV15, the J call TRBJ2-2; 11 bases fit TRBD2. CDR3 size: 17 residues. Germline CDR1 is LNHNV and CDR2 is YYDKDF (reference sequence). The V and J ends lost 2 bases and 5 bases, in that order; junction bases with no gene match: 7. CDR3 region: CATSRTPTSGDTGELFF. The CDR3 DNA reads TGTGCCACCAGCAGAACCCCGACTAGCGGGGATACCGGGGAGCTGTTTTTT.

Comments on this clone: Its ends do not fully match the called genes, so a read error is possible. The chain employs TRBV10-2 and TRBJ2-1; tentative D call: TRBD1 (6 bases). Germline V gives CDR1 WSHSY, CDR2 SAAADI. CDR3 length: 15 residues. CDR3 nucleotides: TGCGCCAGCACTGAGGACAGAAGGACCTACAATGAGCAGTTCTTC. Translating gives CASTEDRRTYNEQFF.

V usage is TRBV6-5 and J usage is TRBJ1-5; 11 bases agree with TRBD1. Germline V gene lookup returns CDR1 MNHEY and CDR2 SVGAGI. Unmatched junction bases numbered 6, after V lost 5 bases and J lost 6 bases. The CDR3 contains 15 residues. The CDR3 nucleotides are TGTGCCAGCAGTCTACTAGGGACAGGGGGTCAGCCCCAGCATTTT. Translated: CASSLLGTGGQPQHF.

The J gene is TRBJ1-1, the V gene TRBV4-2; 9 positions match TRBD1. The CDR3 has 16 amino acids. Looked up from germline, CDR1 is LGHNA and CDR2 is YNFKEQ. The J segment lost 1 base and the V segment lost 0 bases, leaving 3 bases of the junction unmatched. CDR3 in DNA: TGTGCCAGCAGCCAAGATCCGGGACAGGGGAACACTGAAGCTTTCTTT. It translates to CASSQDPGQGNTEAFF.

The rearrangement links TRBV29-1 to TRBJ2-7, with TRBD1 matching 11 bases. With 6 bases clipped from V and 6 bases from J, the junction kept 7 bases outside the gene matches. CDR3 length: 13 residues. Germline V CDR1 and CDR2: SQVTM, ANQGSEA. Here the CDR3 reads CSVPGQGVREQYF. The CDR3 region has the DNA TGCAGCGTACCGGGACAGGGGGTTCGCGAGCAGTACTTC.

The CDR3 loop reads CASSKRKGTYNEQFF. Written as DNA, the CDR3 is TGTGCCAGCAGCAAGAGGAAGGGGACCTACAATGAGCAGTTCTTC. This sequence joins TRBV6-5 and TRBJ2-1; the D gene is possibly TRBD1 (5 bases). This CDR3 has 15 amino acids. The ends were cut back, 6 bases at V and 2 bases at J, with 14 bases in the middle. Germline CDR1 MNHEY, CDR2 SVGAGI.

CDR3 residues: CASDRGRGDTQYF. For the CDR3, the DNA is TGTGCCAGTGACAGGGGGCGGGGAGATACGCAGTATTTT. This rearrangement joins TRBV19 to TRBJ2-3; 10 bases fit TRBD1. CDR1 is LNHDA, CDR2 SQIVND, per germline (reference sequence). This CDR3 is 13 amino acids long. V lost 8 bases, J lost 5 bases, and 4 bases stayed unmatched. Looking up the rest from reference TRBV19 and TRBJ2-3 gives the full variable domain: DGGITQSPKYLFRKEGQNVTLSCEQNLNHDAMYWYRQDPGQGLRLIYYSQIVNDFQKGDIAEGYSVSREKKESFPLTVTSAQKNPTAFYLCASDRGRGDTQYFGPGTRLTVL.

As regards this clone: A junction boundary mismatches the germline segment, possibly from a read error. The chain combines TRBV27 with TRBJ1-5; D might be TRBD1 (6 bases). This CDR3 region has 17 residues. The germline V gene encodes CDR1 MNHEY and CDR2 SMNVEV (reference sequence). CDR3 nucleotides: TGTGCCAGCAGTTTAGGGGGCGGAAAATCGGTAAATCGGCCCCAGCATTTT. Amino acids: CASSLGGGKSVNRPQHF.

The chain is built from TRBV28 and TRBJ1-4; D gene uncertain. Germline CDR1 is MDHEN and CDR2 is SYDVKM. With 10 bases removed from V and 0 bases from J, the gap between germline ends came to 9 bases. There are 13 residues in the CDR3. The CDR3 region is CAILSATNEKLFF. In nucleotides, the CDR3 is TGTGCCATACTTAGTGCAACTAATGAAAAACTGTTTTTT. The full variable domain, completed using reference TRBV28 and TRBJ1-4, is DVKVTQSSRYLVKRTGEKVFLECVQDMDHENMFWYRQDPGLGLRLIYFSYDVKMKEKGDIPEGYSVSREKKERFSLILESASTNQTSMYLCAILSATNEKLFFGSGTQLSVL.

The chain couples TRBV12-5 to TRBJ2-2; 9 bases line up with TRBD1. The J segment lost 6 bases and the V segment lost 7 bases, leaving 9 bases of the junction unmatched. The CDR3 contains 15 residues. CDR1 LGHNT and CDR2 FRNRAP come from the germline V gene. CDR3 sequence (DNA): TGTGCTAGTGCCAAGGGACAGGGAGAACCCGGGGAGCTGTTTTTT. Translated, it gives CASAKGQGEPGELFF.

V and J are TRBV6-6 and TRBJ2-3; 9 nucleotides line up with TRBD1. The CDR3 has 14 amino acids. The V and J ends lost 8 bases and 3 bases, in that order; junction bases with no gene match: 6. CDR1 MNHNY and CDR2 SVGAGI come from the germline V gene (reference sequence). DNA for the CDR3: TGTGCCAGCCGGGCTGGGACAGGGACAGATACGCAGTATTTT. It specifies CASRAGTGTDTQYF.

The chain couples TRBV9 to TRBJ2-7; 10 bases are shared with TRBD2. CDR1 is SGDLS and CDR2 is YYNGEE in the germline V gene. J was trimmed by 0 bases and V by 3 bases; bases with no gene match: 3. This CDR3 is 15 amino acids long. The CDR3 loop is CASSASGGTSYEQYF. As DNA, the CDR3 is TGTGCCAGCAGCGCTAGCGGGGGAACCTCCTACGAGCAGTACTTC.

This clone has only a few counts. The rearrangement joins TRBV10-3 to TRBJ1-2, with D possibly TRBD1 on 6 matching bases. Trimming cost V 3 bases and J 0 bases, with 11 bases left between them. The length of the CDR3 is 15 residues. From germline, CDR1 is ENHRY and CDR2 SYGVKD. Here the CDR3 DNA reads TGTGCCATCAGTGACAGGGGAGCGGCTAACTATGGCTACACCTTC. Protein: CAISDRGAANYGYTF.

The chain employs TRBV24-1 and TRBJ1-1, with 7 bases matching TRBD1. V dropped 10 bases and J dropped 3; count of bases not matched to a gene: 7. Per germline, CDR1 KGHDR and CDR2 SFDVKD. The CDR3 has 13 amino acids. The CDR3 DNA is TGTGCCACACCGACAGGGTTGGACACTGAAGCTTTCTTT. Its protein product is CATPTGLDTEAFF.

This sequence joins TRBV12-3 or TRBV12-4 and TRBJ2-1, with 7 positions matching TRBD2. This CDR3 contains 13 residues. The J segment lost 7 bases and the V segment lost 5 bases, leaving 5 bases of the junction unmatched. In DNA, the CDR3 is TGTGCCAGCAGTCACCCCGGGGGGAATGAGCAGTTCTTC. Its protein is CASSHPGGNEQFF.

This clone was seen only a few times. The chain carries TRBV12-3 or TRBV12-4 and TRBJ2-7, with 8 bases that match TRBD1. V was pared by 4 bases and J by 4 bases, with 3 bases of the junction left unmatched. There are 13 residues in the CDR3. CDR3 sequence: CASSSGGGYEQYF. The CDR3 bases are TGTGCCAGCAGTTCAGGGGGCGGGTACGAGCAGTACTTC.

The chain joins TRBV6-2 or TRBV6-3 to TRBJ2-2, with D possibly matching TRBD2 (7 bases). Germline loops: CDR1 MNHEY, CDR2 SVGEGT. V was clipped by 5 bases and J by 7 bases, with 17 bases between them. The CDR3 runs to 15 residues. For the CDR3, the DNA is TGTGCCAGCAGTCGGGTTGGGGGGGCCGTCGGGGAGCTGTTTTTT. As protein: CASSRVGGAVGELFF.